The 2 T cell receptor beta chains below come from one sample, sequenced in a study of OX40 agonist ivuxolimab in advanced cancers. Profiled with immunoSEQ multiplex PCR; TCRdb holds only in-frame clones, not every one. The repertoire holds more than 60,000 clones, with 75% to 90% as singletons. The specimen comprised CD4+ or CD8+ T cells sorted from blood, sampled in a trial of the OX40 agonist ivuxolimab. The origin of the receptors is an adult with an advanced solid tumor such as melanoma, head and neck, liver or kidney cancer.

By proportion, this clone is medium-sized (0.01 to 0.1%). This chain joins TRBV7-3 and TRBJ1-1; weak D call: TRBD1 (6 bases). This CDR3 has 15 amino acids. V was pared by 5 bases and J by 3 bases, with 16 bases between. Germline V gene data show CDR1 as SGHTA and CDR2 as FQGTGA. The CDR3 DNA reads as TGTGCCAGCAGCCCGTGGGGGGCGGCGGACACTGAAGCTTTCTTT. It is translated as CASSPWGAADTEAFF. Filled out from reference TRBV7-3 and TRBJ1-1, the complete variable domain reads GAGVSQTPSNKVTEKGKYVELRCDPISGHTALYWYRQSLGQGPEFLIYFQGTGAADDSGLPNDRFFAVRPEGSVSTLKIQRTERGDSAVYLCASSPWGAADTEAFFGQGTRLTVV.

This chain connects TRBV27 to TRBJ1-2, with D tentatively TRBD1 (6 bases). The CDR3 has 13 amino acids. CDR1 is MNHEY, CDR2 SMNVEV, per germline (reference sequence). V lost 7 bases and J lost 8, with 17 bases in between. The CDR3 coding sequence is TGTGCCAGCAAACCGGGGGGCTTAGAGGGCTACACCTTC. Translated: CASKPGGLEGYTF.